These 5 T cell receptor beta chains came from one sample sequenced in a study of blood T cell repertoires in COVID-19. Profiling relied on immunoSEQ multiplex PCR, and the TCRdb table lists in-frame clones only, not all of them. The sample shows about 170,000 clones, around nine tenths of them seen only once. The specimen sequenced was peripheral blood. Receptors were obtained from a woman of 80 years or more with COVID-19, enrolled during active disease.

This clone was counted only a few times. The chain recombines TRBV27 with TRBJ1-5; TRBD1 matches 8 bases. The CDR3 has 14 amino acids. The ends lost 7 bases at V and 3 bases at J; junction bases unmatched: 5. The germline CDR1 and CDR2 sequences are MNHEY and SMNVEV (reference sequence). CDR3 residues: CASNGQGLNQPQHF. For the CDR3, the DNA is TGTGCCAGCAATGGACAGGGCCTCAATCAGCCCCAGCATTTT.

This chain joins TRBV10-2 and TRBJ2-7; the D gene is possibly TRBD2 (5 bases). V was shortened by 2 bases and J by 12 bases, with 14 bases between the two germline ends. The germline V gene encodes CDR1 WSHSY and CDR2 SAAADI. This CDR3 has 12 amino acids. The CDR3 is CASSEATSSGYF. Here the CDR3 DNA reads TGCGCCAGCAGTGAGGCAACTAGTTCAGGGTACTTC.

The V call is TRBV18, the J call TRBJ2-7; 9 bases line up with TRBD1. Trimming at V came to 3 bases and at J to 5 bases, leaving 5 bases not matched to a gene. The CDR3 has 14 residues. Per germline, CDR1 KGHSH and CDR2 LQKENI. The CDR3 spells CASSPLQGANEQYF. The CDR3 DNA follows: TGTGCCAGCTCACCGTTACAGGGGGCTAACGAGCAGTACTTC.

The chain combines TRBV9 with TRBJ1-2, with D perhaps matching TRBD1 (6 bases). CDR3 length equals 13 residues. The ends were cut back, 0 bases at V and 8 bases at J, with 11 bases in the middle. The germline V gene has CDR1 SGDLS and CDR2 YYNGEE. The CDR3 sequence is CASSVDRAGGYTF. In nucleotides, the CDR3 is TGTGCCAGCAGCGTAGACAGGGCAGGAGGCTACACCTTC.

CDR3 in DNA: TGTGCCAGCAGCTCGCGACTAGGGAACACCGGGGAGCTGTTTTTT. Its translation: CASSSRLGNTGELFF. The chain links TRBV7-2 to TRBJ2-2; TRBD2 is a possible D gene (6 bases). The V gene's germline CDR1 is SGHTA and CDR2 FQGNSA. V shed 4 bases and J shed 1 base, with 10 bases lying between them. This CDR3 has 15 amino acids.